This passage covers 18 T cell receptor beta chains from one sample sequenced in a study of beta chain features in type 1 diabetes. Of the isolated RNA, all was reverse transcribed, and so the sequenced material was expressed TCRB transcripts. Generated by immunoSEQ multiplex PCR, the TCRdb table keeps only in-frame clones and is missing some. There are about 220,000 clones in the sample; approximately 10% occur only once, and roughly 1.3% lies in the top ten. The sample was central memory CD4+ T cells from blood. The source is a man aged 18-30 years in good health.

The chain employs TRBV28 and TRBJ1-2; D call uncertain. The CDR3 contains 14 residues. Germline V gene sequence: CDR1 MDHEN, CDR2 SYDVKM. Trimming stripped 4 bases from V and 4 bases from J, with 13 bases between. The CDR3: CASSSRLRGYGYTF. The CDR3 nucleotides are TGTGCCAGCAGTTCACGGCTCCGGGGCTATGGCTACACCTTC.

This clone was detected a few times. CDR3 in amino acids: CASSKGLANNEQFF. CDR3 nucleotide sequence: TGTGCCAGCAGTAAAGGACTAGCGAACAATGAGCAGTTCTTC. The chain recombines TRBV7-8 with TRBJ2-1; 9 bases agree with TRBD2. Per the germline V gene, CDR1 is SGHVS and CDR2 is FQNEAQ. The J segment lost 5 bases and the V segment lost 6 bases, leaving 5 bases of the junction unmatched. CDR3 length equals 14 residues. Combining the CDR3 with reference TRBV7-8 and TRBJ2-1 gives the whole variable domain GAGVSQSPRYKVAKRGQDVALRCDPISGHVSLFWYQQALGQGPEFLTYFQNEAQLDKSGLPSDRFFAERPEGSVSTLKIQRTQQEDSAVYLCASSKGLANNEQFFGPGTRLTVL.

This clone was counted at least ten times. The rearrangement joins TRBV30 to TRBJ1-2; 7 bases agree with TRBD1. Germline V gene lookup returns CDR1 GTSNPN and CDR2 SVGIG (reference sequence). V shed 3 bases and J 4 bases; nucleotides not matched to a gene: 5. The CDR3 is 13 amino acids. The CDR3, as DNA: TGTGCCTGGAGCGAAAGGACAGGCTATGGCTACACCTTC. The encoded protein is CAWSERTGYGYTF.

This clone was counted only a few times. The rearrangement joins TRBV9 to TRBJ2-1; no definite D call. V was shortened by 4 bases and J by 3 bases, with 17 bases between the two germline ends. The CDR3 spans 16 residues. CDR1 and CDR2 from the germline V gene are SGDLS and YYNGEE. The CDR3 nucleotides are TGTGCCAGCAGCCCCACTCTTCGTGTGGACTACAATGAGCAGTTCTTC. It yields the protein CASSPTLRVDYNEQFF.

To note about this clone: The same CDR3 is also encoded by other DNA sequences in this sample. This chain uses TRBV7-3 with TRBJ2-2; 7 bases are a match to TRBD2. This CDR3 comprises 14 residues. Trimming removed 1 base from V and 5 bases from J; junction bases left unmatched: 1. Germline lookup yields CDR1 SGHTA and CDR2 FQGTGA. The CDR3 protein is CASSLRGGTGELFF. CDR3 in DNA: TGTGCCAGCAGCTTAAGGGGGGGAACCGGGGAGCTGTTTTTT.

The rearrangement uses TRBV7-9 and TRBJ1-1; D is unclear. The germline CDR1 and CDR2 sequences are SEHNR and FQNEAQ (reference sequence). Trimming pared 2 bases from V and 8 bases from J, leaving 15 bases between. This CDR3 contains 14 residues. CDR3 in DNA: TGTGCCAGCAGCTTAAAGGGTGGAGTAGCGGAAGCTTTCTTT. Translated: CASSLKGGVAEAFF.

The table lists this clone with a few counts. This chain joins TRBV6-5 and TRBJ2-3; 11 nucleotides align to TRBD1. The germline CDR1 and CDR2 sequences are MNHEY and SVGAGI. There are 15 residues in the CDR3. Losses at the gene ends were 4 bases for V and 1 base for J; bases not matched to a gene: 1. The CDR3 coding sequence is TGTGCCAGCAGTTGGACAGGGGGCGGCACAGATACGCAGTATTTT. It codes for CASSWTGGGTDTQYF.

This clone occurred a few times. The rearrangement uses TRBV10-2 and TRBJ1-1; tentative D call: TRBD1 (5 bases). Germline V gene data show CDR1 as WSHSY and CDR2 as SAAADI. The CDR3 contains 13 residues. V gave up 6 bases and J gave up 1 base, with 9 bases separating them. The CDR3 reads CASRKGWNTEAFF. Written as DNA, the CDR3 is TGCGCCAGCAGGAAGGGGTGGAACACTGAAGCTTTCTTT.

This clone was recorded a few times. J is TRBJ2-1 and V is TRBV25-1; TRBD2 agrees at 11 bases. Trimming cost V 1 base and J 7 bases; bases outside gene matches: 9. Germline V gives CDR1 MGHDK, CDR2 SYGVNS. This CDR3 spans 17 amino acids. CDR3 amino acids: CASSELPSGRFYNEQFF. The CDR3 bases are TGTGCCAGCAGTGAATTGCCTAGCGGGAGGTTTTATAATGAGCAGTTCTTC.

This clone was found a few times. Germline and junction disagree at one end, which may indicate a read error. The chain joins TRBV6-6 to TRBJ2-3; 8 bases agree with TRBD2. The length of the CDR3 is 15 residues. Germline V gene data show CDR1 as MNHNY and CDR2 as SVGAGI (reference sequence). This chain's CDR3 is CAISEVTSGGDTQYF. In nucleotides, the CDR3 is TGTGCCATCAGTGAGGTCACTAGCGGAGGGGATACGCAGTATTTT.

A word on this clone: A far larger clone is one nucleotide away, so this likely arose from a read error. Within the sample, other DNA sequences also encode this same CDR3. This sequence joins TRBV5-1 and TRBJ2-1, with D perhaps TRBD2 (5 bases). This CDR3 is 18 amino acids long. Germline V CDR1 and CDR2: SGHRS, YFSETQ. V lost 0 bases and J 1 base, leaving 17 bases between the germline ends. The DNA for the CDR3 is TGCGCCAGCAGCTTGGAAGGGCCTAGCCCCTTATCCTACAATGAGCAGTTCTTC. This codes for CASSLEGPSPLSYNEQFF.

This clone showed up just a few times. The chain recombines TRBV28 with TRBJ2-7, with 10 bases aligning to TRBD1. CDR1 is MDHEN, CDR2 SYDVKM, per germline. J was trimmed by 3 bases and V by 4 bases; bases with no gene match: 9. The CDR3 is 16 residues long. The CDR3 region is CASSYQGTGAFYEQYF. In DNA form, the CDR3 reads TGTGCCAGCAGTTACCAAGGGACAGGGGCCTTCTACGAGCAGTACTTC.

The chain carries TRBV7-2 and TRBJ2-7, with 7 bases fitting TRBD1. V lost 2 bases to trimming and J lost 2 bases; unmatched junction nucleotides: 9. The CDR3 is 16 residues long. Germline CDR1 SGHTA, CDR2 FQGNSA. For the CDR3, the DNA is TGTGCCAGCAGCTTACTCCCGAGGGGGCGGCCCTACGAGCAGTACTTC. It specifies CASSLLPRGRPYEQYF.

The chain links TRBV7-2 to TRBJ1-4; no clear D gene. The length of the CDR3 is 14 residues. CDR1 is SGHTA, CDR2 FQGNSA, per germline. V dropped 3 bases and J dropped 8 bases, with 13 bases sitting between them. Written as DNA, the CDR3 is TGTGCCAGCAGCTTTCAGTCAGTCGGAGAAAAACTGTTTTTT. Translating gives CASSFQSVGEKLFF.

The rearrangement uses TRBV7-9 and TRBJ2-2; 11 bases map to TRBD2. Unmatched junction bases numbered 15, after V lost 4 bases and J lost 5 bases. The germline gives CDR1 SEHNR, CDR2 FQNEAQ (reference sequence). This CDR3 has 19 residues. CDR3 sequence: CASSSRVPLAGVGTGELFF. CDR3 bases: TGTGCCAGCAGCTCCCGTGTGCCACTAGCGGGAGTAGGGACCGGGGAGCTGTTTTTT. Supplemented by reference TRBV7-9 and TRBJ2-2, the full variable domain reads DTGVSQNPRHKITKRGQNVTFRCDPISEHNRLYWYRQTLGQGPEFLTYFQNEAQLEKSRLLSDRFSAERPKGSFSTLEIQRTEQGDSAMYLCASSSRVPLAGVGTGELFFGEGSRLTVL.

The chain has TRBV11-2 and TRBJ2-5, with D possibly matching TRBD1 (5 bases). V shed 4 bases and J shed 2 bases, with 11 bases lying between them. The CDR3 runs 14 residues. The germline V gene has CDR1 SGHAT and CDR2 FQNNGV. The CDR3 DNA sequence: TGTGCCAGCAGCTCCCGACAGATACAAGAGACCCAGTACTTC. The encoded protein is CASSSRQIQETQYF. Combining the CDR3 with reference TRBV11-2 and TRBJ2-5 gives the whole variable domain EAGVAQSPRYKIIEKRQSVAFWCNPISGHATLYWYQQILGQGPKLLIQFQNNGVVDDSQLPKDRFSAERLKGVDSTLKIQPAKLEDSAVYLCASSSRQIQETQYFGPGTRLLVL.

This clone was observed a handful of times. The V gene is TRBV11-3, the J gene TRBJ2-3; a weak D match, TRBD2 (6 bases). CDR1 and CDR2 (germline): SGHNT, YENEEA. Trimming stripped 5 bases from V and 1 base from J, with 10 bases between. CDR3 length: 14 residues. CDR3 nucleotide sequence: TGTGCCAGCAGCAGACTAGGAGGCACAGATACGCAGTATTTT. Encoded protein: CASSRLGGTDTQYF.

There are a few counts of this clone. This sequence joins TRBV9 and TRBJ1-2; 7 bases agree with TRBD1. CDR1 and CDR2 (germline): SGDLS, YYNGEE. J lost 7 bases, V lost 0 bases, and 9 bases had no gene match. This CDR3 is 15 amino acids long. The CDR3 sequence: CASSVVTTGNGGYTF. Written as DNA, the CDR3 is TGTGCCAGCAGCGTAGTTACGACAGGGAATGGTGGCTACACCTTC.